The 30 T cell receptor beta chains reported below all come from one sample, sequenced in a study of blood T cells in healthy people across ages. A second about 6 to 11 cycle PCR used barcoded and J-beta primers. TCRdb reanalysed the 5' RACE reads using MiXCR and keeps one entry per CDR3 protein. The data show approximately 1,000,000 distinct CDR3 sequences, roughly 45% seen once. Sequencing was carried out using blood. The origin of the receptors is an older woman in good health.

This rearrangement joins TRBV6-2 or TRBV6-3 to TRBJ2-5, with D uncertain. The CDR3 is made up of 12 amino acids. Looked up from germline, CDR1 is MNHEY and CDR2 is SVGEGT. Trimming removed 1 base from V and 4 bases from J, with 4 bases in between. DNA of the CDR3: TGTGCCAGCAGTTACTGGGTAGAGACCCAGTACTTC. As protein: CASSYWVETQYF.

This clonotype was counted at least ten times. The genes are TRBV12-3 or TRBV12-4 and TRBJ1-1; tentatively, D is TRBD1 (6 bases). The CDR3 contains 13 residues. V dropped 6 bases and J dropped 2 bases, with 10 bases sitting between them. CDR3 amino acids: CASSQQGNTEAFF. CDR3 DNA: TGTGCCAGCAGCCAACAGGGAAACACTGAAGCTTTCTTT.

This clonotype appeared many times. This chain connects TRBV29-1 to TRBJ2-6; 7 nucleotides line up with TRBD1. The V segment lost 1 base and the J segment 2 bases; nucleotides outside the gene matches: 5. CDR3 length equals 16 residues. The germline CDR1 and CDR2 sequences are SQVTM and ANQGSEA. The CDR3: CSVEGKGQAGANVLTF. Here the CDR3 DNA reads TGCAGCGTTGAAGGTAAAGGACAGGCTGGGGCCAACGTCCTGACTTTC.

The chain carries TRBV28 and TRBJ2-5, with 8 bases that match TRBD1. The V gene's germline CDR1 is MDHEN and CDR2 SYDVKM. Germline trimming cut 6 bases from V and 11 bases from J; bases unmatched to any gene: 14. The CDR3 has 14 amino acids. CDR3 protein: CASRVQGGQDGQYF. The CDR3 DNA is TGTGCCAGCAGGGTACAGGGGGGCCAGGACGGGCAGTACTTC.

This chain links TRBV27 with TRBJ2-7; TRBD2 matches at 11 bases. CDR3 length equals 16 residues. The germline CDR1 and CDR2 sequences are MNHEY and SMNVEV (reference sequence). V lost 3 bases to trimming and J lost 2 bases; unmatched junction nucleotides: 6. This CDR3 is CASSFSLSGRAYEQYF. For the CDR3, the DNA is TGTGCCAGCAGTTTTTCTCTTAGCGGGAGGGCCTACGAGCAGTACTTC.

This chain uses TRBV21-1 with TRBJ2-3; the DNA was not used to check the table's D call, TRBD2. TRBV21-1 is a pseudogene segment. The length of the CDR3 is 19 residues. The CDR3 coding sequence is TGTGCCAGCAGCACCCCATCAGTAGCGGAGCGAAGTAGCACAGATGCGCAGTATTTT. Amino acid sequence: CASSTPSVAERSSTDAQYF.

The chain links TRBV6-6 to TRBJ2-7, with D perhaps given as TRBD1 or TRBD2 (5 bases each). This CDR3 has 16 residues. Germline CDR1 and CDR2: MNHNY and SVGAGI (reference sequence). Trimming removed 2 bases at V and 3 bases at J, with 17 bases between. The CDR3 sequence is CASSYRGSTNGYEQYF. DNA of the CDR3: TGTGCCAGCAGTTACCGGGGCTCTACGAACGGCTACGAGCAGTACTTC.

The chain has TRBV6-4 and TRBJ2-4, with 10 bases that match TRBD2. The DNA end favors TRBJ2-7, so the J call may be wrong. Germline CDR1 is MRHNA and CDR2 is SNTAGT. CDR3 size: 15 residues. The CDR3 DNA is TGTGCCAGCAGTGAACAAGCGGGAGGGCGCTACGAGCAGTACTTC. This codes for CASSEQAGGRYEQYF.

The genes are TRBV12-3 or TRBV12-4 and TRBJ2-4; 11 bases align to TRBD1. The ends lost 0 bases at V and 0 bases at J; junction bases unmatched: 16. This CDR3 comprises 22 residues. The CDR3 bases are TGTGCCAGCAGTTTAGCGCTTCGTTTCGGACAGGGGGCGCGGGTAGCCAAAAACATTCAGTACTTC. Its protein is CASSLALRFGQGARVAKNIQYF.

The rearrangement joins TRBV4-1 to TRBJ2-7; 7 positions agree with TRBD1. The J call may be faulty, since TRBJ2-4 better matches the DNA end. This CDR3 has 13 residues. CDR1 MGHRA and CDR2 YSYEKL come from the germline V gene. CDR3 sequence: CASSPTTGNIQYF. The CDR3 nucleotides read TGCGCCAGCAGCCCGACGACAGGGAACATTCAGTACTTC.

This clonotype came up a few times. The DNA for the CDR3 is TGTGCCAGCAGTGAAGGTCCGAGCTATGGCTACACCTTC. Residues: CASSEGPSYGYTF. The chain uses TRBV2 and TRBJ1-2, with D unclear. Germline V CDR1 and CDR2: SNHLY, FYNNEI. The CDR3 sequence is 13 residues long. Trimming removed 1 base at V and 4 bases at J, with 7 bases between.

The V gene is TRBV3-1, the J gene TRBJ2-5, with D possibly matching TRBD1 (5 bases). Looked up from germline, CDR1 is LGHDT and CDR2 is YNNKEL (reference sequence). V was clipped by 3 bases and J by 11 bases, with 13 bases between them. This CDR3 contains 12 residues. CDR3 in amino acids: CASSHQGNEQYF. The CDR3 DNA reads TGTGCCAGCAGCCACCAGGGAAATGAGCAGTACTTC.

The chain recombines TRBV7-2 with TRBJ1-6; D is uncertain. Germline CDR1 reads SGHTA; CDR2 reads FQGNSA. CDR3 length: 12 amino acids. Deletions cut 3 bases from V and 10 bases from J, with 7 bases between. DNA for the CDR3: TGTGCCAGCAGCTTTGGCAGATCACCCCTCCACTTT. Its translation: CASSFGRSPLHF.

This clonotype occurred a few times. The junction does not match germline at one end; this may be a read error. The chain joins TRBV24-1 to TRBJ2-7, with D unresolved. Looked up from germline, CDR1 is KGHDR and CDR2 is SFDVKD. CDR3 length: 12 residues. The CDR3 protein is CASRRYPYEQYF. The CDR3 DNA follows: TGTGCCTCCAGAAGGTATCCCTACGAGCAGTACTTC.

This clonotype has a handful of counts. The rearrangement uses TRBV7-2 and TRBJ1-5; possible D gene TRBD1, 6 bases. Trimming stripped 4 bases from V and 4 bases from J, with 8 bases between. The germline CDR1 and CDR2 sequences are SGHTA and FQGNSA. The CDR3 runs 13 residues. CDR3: CASSSGTNQPQHF. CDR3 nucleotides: TGTGCCAGCAGCTCCGGGACAAATCAGCCCCAGCATTTT.

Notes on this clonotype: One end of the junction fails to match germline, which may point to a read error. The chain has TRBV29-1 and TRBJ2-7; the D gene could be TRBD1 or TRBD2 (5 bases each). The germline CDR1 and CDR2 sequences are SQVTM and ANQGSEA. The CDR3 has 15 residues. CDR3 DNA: TGCAGCGTTGAAGGGCTAGAGGGGAGCACCTACGGGCAGTACTTC. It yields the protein CSVEGLEGSTYGQYF.

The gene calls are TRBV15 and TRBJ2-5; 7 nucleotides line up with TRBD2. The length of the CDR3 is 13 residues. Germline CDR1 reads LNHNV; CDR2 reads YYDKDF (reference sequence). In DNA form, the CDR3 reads TGTGCAGCCAGTCGCGGGAGCGGAGAGACCCAGTACTTC. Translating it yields CAASRGSGETQYF.

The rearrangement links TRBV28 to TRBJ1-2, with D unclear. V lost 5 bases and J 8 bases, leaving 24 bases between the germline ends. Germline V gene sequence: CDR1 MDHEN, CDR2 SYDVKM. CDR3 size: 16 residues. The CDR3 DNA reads TGTGCCAGCAGTCGCTTCCCCGACAAGGGTAAAGTGGGCTACACCTTC. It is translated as CASSRFPDKGKVGYTF.

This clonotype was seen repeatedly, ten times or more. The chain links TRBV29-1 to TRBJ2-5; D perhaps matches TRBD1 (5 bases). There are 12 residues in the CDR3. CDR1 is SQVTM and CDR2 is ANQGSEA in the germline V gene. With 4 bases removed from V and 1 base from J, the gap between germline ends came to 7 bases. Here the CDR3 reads CSVGQFQETQYF. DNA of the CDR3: TGCAGCGTTGGACAGTTCCAAGAGACCCAGTACTTC.

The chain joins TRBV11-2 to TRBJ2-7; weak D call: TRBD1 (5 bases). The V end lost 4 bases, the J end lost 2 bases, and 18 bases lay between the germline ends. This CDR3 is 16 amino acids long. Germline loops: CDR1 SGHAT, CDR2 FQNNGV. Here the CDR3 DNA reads TGTGCCAGCAGCTCATGGCCAAAGGGGCGGACCTACGAGCAGTACTTC. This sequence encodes CASSSWPKGRTYEQYF.

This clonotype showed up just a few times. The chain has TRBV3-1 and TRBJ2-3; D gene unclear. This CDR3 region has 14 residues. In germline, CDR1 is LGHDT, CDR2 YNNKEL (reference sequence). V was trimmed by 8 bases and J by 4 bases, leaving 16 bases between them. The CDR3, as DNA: TGTGCCAGCGCCCTCCCTGGGTTCTCAGATACGCAGTATTTT. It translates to CASALPGFSDTQYF.

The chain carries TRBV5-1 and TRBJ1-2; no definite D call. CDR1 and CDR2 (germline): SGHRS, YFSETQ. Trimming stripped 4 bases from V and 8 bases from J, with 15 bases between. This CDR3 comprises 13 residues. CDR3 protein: CASSLTVSAGYTF. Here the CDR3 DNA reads TGCGCCAGCAGCCTTACAGTGTCTGCCGGCTACACCTTC.

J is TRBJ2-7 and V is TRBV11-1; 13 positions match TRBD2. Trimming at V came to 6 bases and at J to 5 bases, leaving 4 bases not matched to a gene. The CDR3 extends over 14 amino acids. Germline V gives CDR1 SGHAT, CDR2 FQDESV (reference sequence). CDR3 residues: CASRAGTSGDEQYF. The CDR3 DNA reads TGTGCCAGCAGGGCCGGGACTAGCGGGGACGAGCAGTACTTC.

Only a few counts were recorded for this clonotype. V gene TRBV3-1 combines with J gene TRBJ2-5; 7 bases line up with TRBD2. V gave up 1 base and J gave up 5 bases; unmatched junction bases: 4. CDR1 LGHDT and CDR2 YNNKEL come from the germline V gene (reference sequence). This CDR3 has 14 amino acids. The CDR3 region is CASSQGAGSETQYF. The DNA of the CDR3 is TGTGCCAGCAGCCAAGGAGCGGGGAGCGAGACCCAGTACTTC.

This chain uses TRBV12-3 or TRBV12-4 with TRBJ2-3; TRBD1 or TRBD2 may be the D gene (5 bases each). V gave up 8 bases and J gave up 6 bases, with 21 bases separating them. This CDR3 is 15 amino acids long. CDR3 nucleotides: TGTGCCAGCCGGAACCGGGACGGCGGCGGGGATACGCAGTATTTT. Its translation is CASRNRDGGGDTQYF.

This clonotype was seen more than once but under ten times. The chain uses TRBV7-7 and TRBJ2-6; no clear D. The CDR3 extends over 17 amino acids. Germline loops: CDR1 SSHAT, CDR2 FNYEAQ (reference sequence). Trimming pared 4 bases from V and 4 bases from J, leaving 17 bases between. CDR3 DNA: TGTGCCAGCAGCTCCTACTACGACCCACTGGGGGCCAACGTCCTGACTTTC. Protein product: CASSSYYDPLGANVLTF.

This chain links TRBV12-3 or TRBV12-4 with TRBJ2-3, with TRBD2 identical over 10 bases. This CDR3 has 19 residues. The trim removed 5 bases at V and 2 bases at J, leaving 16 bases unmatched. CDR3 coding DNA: TGTGCCAGCAGTGCCGGATCGAAACTAGCGGGGCGATACACAGATACGCAGTATTTT. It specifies CASSAGSKLAGRYTDTQYF.

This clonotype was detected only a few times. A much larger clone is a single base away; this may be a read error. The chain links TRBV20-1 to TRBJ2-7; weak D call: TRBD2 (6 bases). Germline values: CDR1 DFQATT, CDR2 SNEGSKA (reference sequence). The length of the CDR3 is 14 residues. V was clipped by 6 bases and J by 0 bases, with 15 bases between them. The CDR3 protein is CSATKVSGSYEQYF. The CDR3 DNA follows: TGCAGTGCGACCAAAGTTAGCGGCTCCTACGAGCAGTACTTC.

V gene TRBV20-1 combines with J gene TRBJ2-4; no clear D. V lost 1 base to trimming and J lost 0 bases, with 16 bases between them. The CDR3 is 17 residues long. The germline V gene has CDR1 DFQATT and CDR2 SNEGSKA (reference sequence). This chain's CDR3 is CSARGPHVRVAKNIQYF. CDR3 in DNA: TGCAGTGCTAGAGGCCCACATGTGAGAGTAGCCAAAAACATTCAGTACTTC.

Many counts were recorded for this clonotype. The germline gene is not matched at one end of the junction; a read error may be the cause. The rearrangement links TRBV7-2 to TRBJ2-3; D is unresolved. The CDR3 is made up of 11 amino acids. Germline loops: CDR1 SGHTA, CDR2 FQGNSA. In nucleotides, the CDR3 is TGTGCCAGCGGCTTAACAGATACGCAGTATTTT. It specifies CASGLTDTQYF.